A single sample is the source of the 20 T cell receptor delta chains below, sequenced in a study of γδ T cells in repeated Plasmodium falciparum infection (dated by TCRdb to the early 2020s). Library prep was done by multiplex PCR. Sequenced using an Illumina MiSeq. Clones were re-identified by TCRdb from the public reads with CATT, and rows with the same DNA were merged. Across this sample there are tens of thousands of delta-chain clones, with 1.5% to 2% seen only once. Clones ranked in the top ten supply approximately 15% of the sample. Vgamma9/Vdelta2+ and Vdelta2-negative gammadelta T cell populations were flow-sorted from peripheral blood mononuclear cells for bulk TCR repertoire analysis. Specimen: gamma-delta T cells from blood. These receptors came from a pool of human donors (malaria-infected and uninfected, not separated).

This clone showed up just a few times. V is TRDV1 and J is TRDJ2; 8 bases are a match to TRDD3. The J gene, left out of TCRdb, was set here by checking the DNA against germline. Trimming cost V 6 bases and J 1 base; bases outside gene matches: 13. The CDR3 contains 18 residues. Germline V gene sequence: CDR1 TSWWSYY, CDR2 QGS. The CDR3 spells CALGLFGRGISLTAQLFF. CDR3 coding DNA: TGTGCTCTTGGACTTTTTGGCCGGGGGATAAGTTTGACAGCACAACTCTTCTTT.

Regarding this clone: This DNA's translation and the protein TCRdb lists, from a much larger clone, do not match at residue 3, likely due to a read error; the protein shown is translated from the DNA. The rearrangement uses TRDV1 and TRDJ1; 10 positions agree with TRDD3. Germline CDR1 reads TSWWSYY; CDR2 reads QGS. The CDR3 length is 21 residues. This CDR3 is CAPGGPTGTGGSLSYTDKLIF. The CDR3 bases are TGTGCTCCTGGGGGGCCTACGGGTACTGGGGGATCACTCTCTTACACCGATAAACTCATCTTT.

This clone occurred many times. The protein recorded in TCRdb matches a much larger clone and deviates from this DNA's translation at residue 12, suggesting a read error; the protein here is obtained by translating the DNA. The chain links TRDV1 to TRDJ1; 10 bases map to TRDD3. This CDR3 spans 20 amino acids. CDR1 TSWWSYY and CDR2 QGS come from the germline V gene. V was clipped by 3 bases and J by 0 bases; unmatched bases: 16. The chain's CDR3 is CALGEFPSTGGSTYTDKLIF. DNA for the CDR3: TGTGCTCTTGGGGAGTTTCCCAGTACTGGGGGATCGACGTACACCGATAAACTCATCTTT.

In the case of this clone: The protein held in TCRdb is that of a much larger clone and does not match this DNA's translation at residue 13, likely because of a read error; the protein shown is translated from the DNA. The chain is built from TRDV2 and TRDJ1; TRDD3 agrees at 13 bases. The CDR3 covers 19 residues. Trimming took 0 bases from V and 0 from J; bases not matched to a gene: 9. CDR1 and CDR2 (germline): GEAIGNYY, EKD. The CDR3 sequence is CACDTLLGDTPRHTDKLIF. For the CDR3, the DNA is TGTGCCTGTGACACCTTACTGGGGGATACGCCCCGACACACCGATAAACTCATCTTT.

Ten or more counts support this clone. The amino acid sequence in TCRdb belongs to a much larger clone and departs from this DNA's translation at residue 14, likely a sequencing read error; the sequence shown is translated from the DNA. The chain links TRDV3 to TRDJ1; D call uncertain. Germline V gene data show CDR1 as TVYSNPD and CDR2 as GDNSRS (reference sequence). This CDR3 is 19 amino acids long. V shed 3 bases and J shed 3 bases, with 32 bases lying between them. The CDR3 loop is CALSLRRYDHVWYADKLIF. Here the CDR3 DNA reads TGTGCCTTGAGCTTGCGTAGGTACGACCACGTCTGGTACGCCGATAAACTCATCTTT.

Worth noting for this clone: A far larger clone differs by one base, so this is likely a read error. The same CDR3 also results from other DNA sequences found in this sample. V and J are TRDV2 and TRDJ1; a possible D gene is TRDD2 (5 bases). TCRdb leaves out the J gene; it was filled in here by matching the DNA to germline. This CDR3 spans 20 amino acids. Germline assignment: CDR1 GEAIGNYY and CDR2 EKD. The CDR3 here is CACDTLGQPTVGPYTDKLIF. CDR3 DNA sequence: TGTGCCTGTGACACATTAGGCCAGCCTACGGTGGGACCGTACACTGATAAACTCATCTTT.

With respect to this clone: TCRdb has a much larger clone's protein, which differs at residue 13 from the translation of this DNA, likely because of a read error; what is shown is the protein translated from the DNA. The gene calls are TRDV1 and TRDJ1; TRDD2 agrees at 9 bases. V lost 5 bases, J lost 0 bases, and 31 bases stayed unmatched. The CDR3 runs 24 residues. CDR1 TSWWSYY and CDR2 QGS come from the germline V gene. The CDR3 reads CALGTPSYVSYWVIPVTYTDKLIF. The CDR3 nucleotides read TGTGCTCTTGGGACCCCTTCCTACGTGTCGTACTGGGTGATCCCTGTAACTTACACCGATAAACTCATCTTT.

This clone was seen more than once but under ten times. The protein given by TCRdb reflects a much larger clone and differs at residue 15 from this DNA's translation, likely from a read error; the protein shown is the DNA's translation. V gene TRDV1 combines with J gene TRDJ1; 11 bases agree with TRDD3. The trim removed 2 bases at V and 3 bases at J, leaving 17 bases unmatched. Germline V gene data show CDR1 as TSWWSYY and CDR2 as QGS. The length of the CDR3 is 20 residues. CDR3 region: CALGELVWGILLPNADKLIF. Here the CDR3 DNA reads TGTGCTCTTGGGGAATTGGTCTGGGGGATACTCCTCCCTAACGCCGATAAACTCATCTTT.

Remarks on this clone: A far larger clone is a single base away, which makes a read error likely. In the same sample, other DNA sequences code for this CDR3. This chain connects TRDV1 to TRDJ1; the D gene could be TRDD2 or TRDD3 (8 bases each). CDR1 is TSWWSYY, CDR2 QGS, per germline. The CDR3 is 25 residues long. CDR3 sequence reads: CALGEPTFLISFNDGGFRYTDKLIF. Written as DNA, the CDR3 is TGTGCCCTTGGGGAACCAACCTTCCTAATCTCTTTTAATGATGGGGGATTCCGGTACACCGATAAACTCATCTTT.

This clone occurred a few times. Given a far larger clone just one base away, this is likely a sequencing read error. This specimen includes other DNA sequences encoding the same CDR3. The CDR3 nucleotides are TGTGCCTGTGACCCTATGCGGACCGACGCCCGTTCCTACGACGGGGGGGGGGATACGCGAAACCAGTACACTGATAAACTCATCTTT. Encoded protein: CACDPMRTDARSYDGGGDTRNQYTDKLIF. This chain uses TRDV2 with TRDJ1; TRDD3 aligns across 10 bases. The J gene is not listed in TCRdb, so it was assigned here from a DNA match to germline. CDR3 length: 29 residues. Germline V gives CDR1 GEAIGNYY, CDR2 EKD.

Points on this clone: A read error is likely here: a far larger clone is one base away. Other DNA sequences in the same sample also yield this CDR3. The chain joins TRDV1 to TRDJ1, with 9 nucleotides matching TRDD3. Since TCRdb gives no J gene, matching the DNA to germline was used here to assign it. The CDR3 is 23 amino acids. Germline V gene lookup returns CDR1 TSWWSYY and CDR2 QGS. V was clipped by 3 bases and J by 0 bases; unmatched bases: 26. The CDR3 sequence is CALGETVLPSAMGIRANTDKLIF. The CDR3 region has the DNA TGTGCTCTTGGGGAGACTGTTCTGCCTTCCGCGATGGGGATACGCGCTAACACCGATAAACTCATCTTT.

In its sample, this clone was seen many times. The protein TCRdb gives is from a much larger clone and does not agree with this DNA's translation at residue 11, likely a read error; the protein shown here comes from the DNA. The CDR3 is CALGELSAGGPSKLIF. The CDR3 nucleotides read TGTGCTCTTGGGGAACTTTCGGCTGGGGGACCCTCTAAACTCATCTTT. The V and J genes are TRDV1 and TRDJ1, with 8 bases that match TRDD3. The J gene was not available in TCRdb and was assigned here by matching the DNA to germline segments. CDR1 is TSWWSYY and CDR2 is QGS in the germline V gene. This CDR3 spans 16 amino acids. J lost 7 bases, V lost 0 bases, and 10 bases had no gene match.

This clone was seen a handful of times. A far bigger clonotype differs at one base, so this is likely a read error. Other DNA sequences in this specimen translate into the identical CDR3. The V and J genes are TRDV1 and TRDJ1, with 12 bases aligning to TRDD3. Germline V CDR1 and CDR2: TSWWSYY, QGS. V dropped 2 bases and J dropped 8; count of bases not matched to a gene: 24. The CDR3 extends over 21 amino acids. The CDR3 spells CALGETLKFTGYWGILGKLIF. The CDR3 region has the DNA TGTGCTCTTGGGGAAACCTTGAAATTCACGGGGTACTGGGGGATACTGGGGAAACTCATCTTT.

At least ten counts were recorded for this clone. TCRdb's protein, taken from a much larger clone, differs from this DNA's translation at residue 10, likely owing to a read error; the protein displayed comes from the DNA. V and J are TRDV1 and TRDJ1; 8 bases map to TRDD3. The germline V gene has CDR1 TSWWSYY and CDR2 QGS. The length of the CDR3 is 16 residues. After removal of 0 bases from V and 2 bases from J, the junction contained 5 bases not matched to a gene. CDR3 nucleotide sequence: TGTGCTCTTGGGGAACTGAGGGATACGGATACCGATAAACTCATCTTT. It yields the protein CALGELRDTDTDKLIF.

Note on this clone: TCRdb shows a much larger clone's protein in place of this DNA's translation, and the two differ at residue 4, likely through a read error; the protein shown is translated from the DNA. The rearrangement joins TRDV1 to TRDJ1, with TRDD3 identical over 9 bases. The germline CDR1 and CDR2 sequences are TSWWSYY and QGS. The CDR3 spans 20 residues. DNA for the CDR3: TGTGCTCTTAGGGAGGCTAGGAGGCTGGGGGATCCTTGGTACACCGATAAACTCATCTTT. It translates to CALREARRLGDPWYTDKLIF.

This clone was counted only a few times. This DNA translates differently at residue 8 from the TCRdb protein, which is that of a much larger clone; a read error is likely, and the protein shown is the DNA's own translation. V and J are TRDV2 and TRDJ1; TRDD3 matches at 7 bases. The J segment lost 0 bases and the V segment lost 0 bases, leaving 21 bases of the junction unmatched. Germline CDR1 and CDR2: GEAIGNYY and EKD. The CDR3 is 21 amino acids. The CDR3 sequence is CACDTPYRAFKGDSDTDKLIF. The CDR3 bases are TGTGCCTGTGACACCCCTTATCGGGCCTTCAAGGGGGATTCTGACACCGATAAACTCATCTTT.

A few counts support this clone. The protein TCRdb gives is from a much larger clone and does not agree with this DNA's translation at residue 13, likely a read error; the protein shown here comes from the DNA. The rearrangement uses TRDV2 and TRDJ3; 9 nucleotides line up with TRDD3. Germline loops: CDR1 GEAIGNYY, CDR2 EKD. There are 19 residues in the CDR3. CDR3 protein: CACDTADWGSSWGTRQMFF. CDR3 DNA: TGTGCCTGTGACACCGCGGACTGGGGGAGCTCCTGGGGCACCCGACAGATGTTTTTC.

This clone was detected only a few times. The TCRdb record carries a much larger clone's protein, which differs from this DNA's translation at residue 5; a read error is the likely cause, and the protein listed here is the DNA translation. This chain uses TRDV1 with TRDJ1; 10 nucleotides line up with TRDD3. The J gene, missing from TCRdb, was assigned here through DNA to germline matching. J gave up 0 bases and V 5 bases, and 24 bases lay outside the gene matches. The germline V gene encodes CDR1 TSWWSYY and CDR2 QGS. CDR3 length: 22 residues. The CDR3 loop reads CALGKTSWYWGMGIPYTDKLIF. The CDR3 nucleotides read TGTGCTCTTGGGAAGACTTCCTGGTACTGGGGGATGGGGATACCGTACACCGATAAACTCATCTTT.

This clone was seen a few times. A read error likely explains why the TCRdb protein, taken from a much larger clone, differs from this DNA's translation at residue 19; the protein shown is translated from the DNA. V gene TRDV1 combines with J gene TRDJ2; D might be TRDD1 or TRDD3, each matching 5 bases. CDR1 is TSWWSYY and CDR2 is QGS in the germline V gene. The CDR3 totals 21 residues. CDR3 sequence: CALGEESYHEMGKGETAQHFF. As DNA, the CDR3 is TGTGCTCTTGGGGAAGAGTCGTACCATGAAATGGGCAAAGGGGAGACAGCACAACACTTCTTT.

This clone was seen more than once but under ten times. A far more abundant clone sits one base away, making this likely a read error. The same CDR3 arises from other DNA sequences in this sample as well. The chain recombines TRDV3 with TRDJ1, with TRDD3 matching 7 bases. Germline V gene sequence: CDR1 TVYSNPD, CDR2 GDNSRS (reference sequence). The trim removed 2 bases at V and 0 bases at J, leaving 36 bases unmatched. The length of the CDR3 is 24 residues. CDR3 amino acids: CAFRKPKYVHYGGYGRTNTDKLIF. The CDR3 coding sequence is TGTGCCTTTCGGAAGCCAAAATACGTTCATTATGGAGGATACGGTAGAACAAACACCGATAAACTCATCTTT.